The 7 T cell receptor beta chains below come from one sample, sequenced in a study of T cells after yellow fever vaccination. MiXCR, applied by TCRdb to the 5' RACE reads, yields one record per CDR3 protein. Of 230,000 or so distinct CDR3 sequences in the sample, roughly 6.3% were seen once. The input for sequencing was CD4+ T cells sorted from PBMCs, taken on the day of the yellow fever booster vaccination. The source of these receptors is a man aged 25-40 years who received the YFV17D yellow fever vaccine.

This clonotype was observed many times. The chain joins TRBV29-1 to TRBJ2-2; the match to TRBD1 covers 9 bases. Per germline, CDR1 SQVTM and CDR2 ANQGSEA. The CDR3 has 15 residues. With V trimmed by 5 bases and J by 0 bases, 4 bases remained unmatched. Here the CDR3 reads CSVLQGASNTGELFF. The CDR3 nucleotides read TGCAGCGTTTTACAGGGGGCATCGAACACCGGGGAGCTGTTTTTT.

The V gene is TRBV7-2, the J gene TRBJ2-1; D is perhaps TRBD1 (5 bases). Looked up from germline, CDR1 is SGHTA and CDR2 is FQGNSA. The CDR3 extends over 16 amino acids. Between the trimmed V and J ends, which lost 4 bases and 0 bases, there was a span of 13 bases. The CDR3 nucleotides read TGTGCCAGCAGCTCTGGACATCGGAGCTCCTACAATGAGCAGTTCTTC. It encodes CASSSGHRSSYNEQFF.

This clonotype was observed a few times. The genes are TRBV5-5 and TRBJ2-5; 10 bases agree with TRBD2. Germline V CDR1 and CDR2: SGHKS, YYEKEE (reference sequence). The length of the CDR3 is 14 residues. The junction had 6 bases not matched to a gene; V was cut back by 5 bases and J by 5 bases. The CDR3 loop reads CASSQREGRETQYF. The CDR3 DNA is TGTGCCAGCAGTCAGCGGGAGGGCCGGGAGACCCAGTACTTC.

This clonotype was observed at least ten times. The chain recombines TRBV25-1 with TRBJ2-7, with TRBD2 identical over 9 bases. Per germline, CDR1 MGHDK and CDR2 SYGVNS. The CDR3 has 14 residues. With 6 bases clipped from V and 6 bases from J, the junction kept 9 bases outside the gene matches. The CDR3 DNA is TGTGCCAGCAGCGGGCATGGACTAGCGACCGAGCAGTACTTC. Residues: CASSGHGLATEQYF.

This clonotype was found a few times. The genes are TRBV20-1 and TRBJ2-3, with 9 bases aligning to TRBD2. CDR3 length: 19 residues. After removal of 3 bases from V and 2 bases from J, the junction contained 18 bases not matched to a gene. Germline lookup yields CDR1 DFQATT and CDR2 SNEGSKA (reference sequence). For the CDR3, the DNA is TGCAGTGCTAGCAGGGTGAAGACTAGCGGCCTCGGAAACACAGATACGCAGTATTTT. As protein: CSASRVKTSGLGNTDTQYF.

This clonotype was detected a few times. The J gene is TRBJ2-5, the V gene TRBV20-1; D perhaps matches TRBD1 (6 bases). Germline V gene sequence: CDR1 DFQATT, CDR2 SNEGSKA (reference sequence). The CDR3 extends over 14 amino acids. V shed 3 bases and J shed 7 bases, with 18 bases lying between them. The CDR3 sequence is CSASLGANRATQYF. CDR3 bases: TGCAGTGCTAGTCTCGGGGCGAACAGGGCGACCCAGTACTTC.

This CDR3 is CASRGQPGSEQYF. DNA for the CDR3: TGTGCCAGCAGAGGGCAGCCAGGGAGCGAGCAGTACTTC. The chain recombines TRBV7-2 with TRBJ2-7; D tentatively fits TRBD1 or TRBD2 (5 bases each). From germline, CDR1 is SGHTA and CDR2 FQGNSA. The V gene lost 6 bases and the J gene lost 6 bases, with 15 bases spanning the gap. The CDR3 length is 13 residues.